Below, 10 T cell receptor beta chains from the same sample are listed, as sequenced in a study of T cell clonality in common variable immunodeficiency. The assay was immunoSEQ multiplex PCR, and TCRdb's table has in-frame clones only and misses some. This sample has tens of thousands of clones, each found more than once. The sample consisted of peripheral blood mononuclear cells. The receptors originated from a person aged 18 to 70 in good health.

In its sample, this clone was seen many times. The read finishes 3 residues shy of the CDR3 end, and the germline J gene is used to complete it. The chain couples TRBV7-6 to TRBJ1-4; a possible D gene is TRBD1 (6 bases). The CDR3 totals 15 residues. With 1 base removed from V and 7 bases from J, the gap between germline ends came to 13 bases. Germline V gene lookup returns CDR1 SGHVS and CDR2 FNYEAQ. The CDR3 DNA, read in part, is TGTGCCAGCAGCTTAGAGGGGGGGCGCTTTGAAAAA. It translates to CASSLEGGRFEK. The whole CDR3 sequence is CASSLEGGRFEKLFF. Using reference TRBV7-6 and TRBJ1-4 for the parts outside the CDR3, the full variable domain is GAGVSQSPRYKVTKRGQDVALRCDPISGHVSLYWYRQALGQGPEFLTYFNYEAQQDKSGLPNDRFSAERPEGSISTLTIQRTEQRDSAMYRCASSLEGGRFEKLFFGSGTQLSVL.

This clone was seen many times. With the read ending 3 residues before the CDR3 end, the germline J gene is used to fill in that end. V usage is TRBV6-1 and J usage is TRBJ2-1; TRBD2 is a possible D gene (5 bases). CDR1 and CDR2 from the germline V gene are MNHNS and SASEGT. Trimming removed 0 bases from V and 7 bases from J, with 10 bases in between. The CDR3 is made up of 14 amino acids. Partial CDR3 DNA: TGTGCCAGCAGTGAAGCGTCGGACTTGAATGAG. Translating it yields CASSEASDLNE. The whole CDR3 protein reads CASSEASDLNEQFF.

This clone showed up many times. CDR3 residues: CSARNWSGRKGNEQFF. Partial CDR3 DNA: TGCAGTGCTAGAAACTGGAGCGGGAGAAAAGGGAATGAG. The chain employs TRBV20-1 and TRBJ2-1, with TRBD2 matching 8 bases. The CDR3 end lies 3 residues beyond the end of the read and is filled in from the germline J gene. The CDR3 spans 16 residues. Germline V gene sequence: CDR1 DFQATT, CDR2 SNEGSKA (reference sequence). Germline trimming cut 2 bases from V and 7 bases from J; bases unmatched to any gene: 13.

This clone was detected only a few times. The observed sequence ends 3 residues before the CDR3 terminus, with the missing tail filled in from the germline J gene. V and J are TRBV7-9 and TRBJ1-2; 7 positions match TRBD1. The CDR3 consists of 14 residues. Germline CDR1 reads SEHNR; CDR2 reads FQNEAQ (reference sequence). The CDR3 bases that were read are TGTGCCAGCAGCCCCTCGGACAGGAGCTACGAC. Translated, it gives CASSPSDRSYD. The full CDR3 protein is CASSPSDRSYDYTF. Full variable domain (outside the CDR3, taken from reference TRBV7-9 and TRBJ1-2): DTGVSQNPRHKITKRGQNVTFRCDPISEHNRLYWYRQTLGQGPEFLTYFQNEAQLEKSRLLSDRFSAERPKGSFSTLEIQRTEQGDSAMYLCASSPSDRSYDYTFGSGTRLTVV.

This clone was picked up many times. From the germline J gene comes the end of the CDR3, since the read stops 3 residues before it. The chain carries TRBV20-1 and TRBJ2-3, with D perhaps TRBD1 (6 bases). The V gene's germline CDR1 is DFQATT and CDR2 SNEGSKA (reference sequence). The CDR3 runs to 15 residues. V was trimmed by 2 bases and J by 0 bases, leaving 12 bases between them. The CDR3 bases that were read are TGCAGTGCTAGATTTGGGGGCTCTAGCACAGATACG. Protein: CSARFGGSSTDT. In full, the CDR3 reads CSARFGGSSTDTQYF.

This clone was detected many times. The sequenced CDR3 bases are TGTGCCAGCAGCTTAGTTAGGGGACAGACCCCTGGCACAGATACG. Translated, it gives CASSLVRGQTPGTDT. The CDR3 reads in full as CASSLVRGQTPGTDTQYF. The chain is built from TRBV7-8 and TRBJ2-3, with TRBD1 matching 7 bases. The read stops 3 residues short of the end of the CDR3; the missing end is completed from the germline J gene. Losses at the gene ends were 1 base for V and 1 base for J; bases not matched to a gene: 11. CDR1 and CDR2 from the germline V gene are SGHVS and FQNEAQ. This CDR3 comprises 18 residues.

This clone came up many times. The observed sequence ends 3 residues before the CDR3 terminus, with the missing tail filled in from the germline J gene. The genes are TRBV7-6 and TRBJ2-1; 10 nucleotides align to TRBD2. The CDR3 contains 15 residues. The trim removed 1 base at V and 8 bases at J, leaving 5 bases unmatched. Germline V gene sequence: CDR1 SGHVS, CDR2 FNYEAQ. The CDR3 bases that were read are TGTGCCAGCAGCTTAGGTGCTAGCGGGAGCTATGAG. Protein: CASSLGASGSYE. The entire CDR3 protein reads CASSLGASGSYEQFF.

This clone appeared a few times. The sequenced CDR3 bases are TGTGCCAGCAGCGACGGGACTAGCGGGAGCACAGATACG. Translation: CASSDGTSGSTDT. The full CDR3 is CASSDGTSGSTDTQYF. The chain recombines TRBV2 with TRBJ2-3; 12 bases map to TRBD2. The read gets to within 3 residues of the CDR3 end, and the germline J gene fills in the rest. The junction had 4 bases not matched to a gene; V was cut back by 6 bases and J by 0 bases. CDR3 length: 16 residues. CDR1 SNHLY and CDR2 FYNNEI come from the germline V gene.

This clone has at least ten counts. The read stops 3 residues short of the end of the CDR3; the missing end is completed from the germline J gene. The chain joins TRBV7-9 to TRBJ2-1, with 7 bases aligning to TRBD1. CDR3 size: 13 residues. V was clipped by 5 bases and J by 5 bases; unmatched bases: 3. Per germline, CDR1 SEHNR and CDR2 FQNEAQ (reference sequence). The sequenced part of the CDR3 DNA is TGTGCCAGCAGCCAAGGGACAGACAATGAG. It codes for CASSQGTDNE. The entire CDR3 is CASSQGTDNEQFF.

Of note for this clone: The CDR3 end falls 3 residues outside the read, so it is completed with the germline J gene. The gene calls are TRBV7-2 and TRBJ1-2; 8 nucleotides match TRBD1. Germline lookup yields CDR1 SGHTA and CDR2 FQGNSA. The CDR3 has 15 residues. The CDR3 is CASTSPGGNTDTYTF. The sequenced CDR3 bases are TGTGCCAGCACCTCTCCAGGGGGCAATACAGATACC.